Below are 5 T cell receptor beta chains sequenced from a single sample in a study of T-cell memory formation after mild COVID-19. TCRdb analysed the 5' RACE reads with MiXCR anew, one entry per CDR3 protein. Of roughly 350,000 distinct CDR3 sequences listed, roughly 15% are singletons. Sample: PBMCs or a T cell subset sorted from them (not recorded which). These TCRs come from a man younger than 35 who had mild COVID-19 (a few samples of this study predate the infection). Cell type and time point are not known.

The V call is TRBV28, the J call TRBJ2-3, with 7 bases lining up with TRBD1. The germline CDR1 and CDR2 sequences are MDHEN and SYDVKM. The CDR3 has 15 residues. The ends lost 3 bases at V and 2 bases at J; junction bases unmatched: 5. The CDR3 DNA sequence: TGTGCCAGCAGTTTGCGACAGGGTTACACAGATACGCAGTATTTT. The encoded protein is CASSLRQGYTDTQYF.

Only one count was recorded for this clonotype. The V call is TRBV7-2, the J call TRBJ2-5; possibly TRBD1 for D (7 bases). V lost 5 bases, J lost 3 bases, and 16 bases lay in between. Germline loops: CDR1 SGHTA, CDR2 FQGNSA. CDR3 length equals 15 residues. CDR3 residues: CASSRPSRGEETQYF. The CDR3 DNA sequence: TGTGCCAGCAGCCGCCCTTCCAGGGGGGAAGAGACCCAGTACTTC. Using reference TRBV7-2 and TRBJ2-5 for the parts outside the CDR3, the full variable domain is GAGVSQSPSNKVTEKGKDVELRCDPISGHTALYWYRQSLGQGLEFLIYFQGNSAPDKSGLPSDRFSAERTGGSVSTLTIQRTQQEDSAVYLCASSRPSRGEETQYFGPGTRLLVL.

The gene calls are TRBV15 and TRBJ1-5; D remains ambiguous. This CDR3 has 13 amino acids. The V gene's germline CDR1 is LNHNV and CDR2 YYDKDF (reference sequence). Between the trimmed V and J ends, which lost 2 bases and 4 bases, there was a span of 6 bases. CDR3: CATSRNGNQPQHF. The CDR3 DNA is TGTGCCACCAGCAGAAACGGGAATCAGCCCCAGCATTTT. The full variable domain, in which reference TRBV15 and TRBJ1-5 provide the parts outside the CDR3, is DAMVIQNPRYQVTQFGKPVTLSCSQTLNHNVMYWYQQKSSQAPKLLFHYYDKDFNNEADTPDNFQSRRPNTSFCFLDIRSPGLGDTAMYLCATSRNGNQPQHFGDGTRLSIL.

This clonotype was detected ten times or more. This chain uses TRBV7-2 with TRBJ1-4; the D gene is possibly TRBD1 (5 bases). Germline V CDR1 and CDR2: SGHTA, FQGNSA. Trimming took off 3 bases at V and 5 bases at J, with 10 bases between the two ends. This CDR3 comprises 14 residues. DNA of the CDR3: TGTGCCAGCAGCTTGGGGCCTTCAAATGAAAAACTGTTTTTT. This codes for CASSLGPSNEKLFF.

This clonotype was seen a handful of times. J is TRBJ1-4 and V is TRBV6-5, with TRBD1 as a possible D gene (6 bases). CDR3 length: 16 amino acids. Germline V lookup: CDR1 MNHEY, CDR2 SVGAGI. Trimming took off 0 bases at V and 8 bases at J, with 16 bases between the two ends. CDR3 in DNA: TGTGCCAGCAGTTACTCAGTCGGGGGGCCACAGGAAAAACTGTTTTTT. This codes for CASSYSVGGPQEKLFF.